A selection of T cell receptor beta chains follows, all from one sample in a study of cytomegalovirus exposure and HLA in healthy donors. The assay was immunoSEQ multiplex PCR, and TCRdb's table has in-frame clones only and misses some. The sample data list 150,000 to 200,000 clones. Sequencing was performed on PBMCs. All receptors come from a woman between 18 and 30 years old in good health and CMV-seropositive. The CDR3 runs from the conserved cysteine through the conserved F or W. The order of the fields is V gene, CDR3 protein.

TRBV5-5 | CASSLWLLTTSLYGYTF
TRBV7-2 | CASSVLGGAFFTDTQYF
TRBV7-2 | CASSLGGRGAVGYTF
TRBV5-1 | CASSFLAGGYNEQYF
TRBV6-5 | CASSPPGTRTGELFF
TRBV6-1 | CASREGARDQPQHF
TRBV6-1 | CASSEISRRAPLF
TRBV30 | CAWSSTRSYEQYF
TRBV19 | CASSIDPARGYQPQHF
TRBV5-1 | CASRFSGGPYNEQFF
TRBV2 | CASSERASGAGNEQFF
TRBV5-1 | CASSPWTVANYGYTF